The text below deals with one T cell receptor (beta chain). Its antigen is not identified. The study ran its PCR with 60 Vbeta and 13 Jbeta primers. Authors' methods: Approximately 83 million unique TCR beta chains, 9 million to 12 million shared, were counted in a later analysis. The protocol was immunoSEQ multiplex PCR, while the TCRdb copy is restricted to in-frame clones and leaves out a portion. V and J calls and clone size are as listed in that table; D and trimming were resolved from the DNA. The repertoire holds 60,000 to 90,000 clones, 84% seen once, with approximately 19% in the top ten. This record comes from a study of cytomegalovirus exposure and HLA in healthy donors. Study-level background: Genetic ancestry analysis placed around four fifths of the roughly 400 donors that were genotyped in the Caucasian-associated cluster.

Germline CDR1 reads ENHRY; CDR2 reads SYGVKD. The CDR3 contains 15 residues. The V and J ends lost 1 base and 0 bases respectively, with 6 bases between them. Notes on the study in general: Cytomegalovirus-associated TCR beta chains were listed, numbering 150 to 200.

This chain links TRBV10-3 with TRBJ1-4; D is unresolved. The sequence was obtained from a man between 65 and 85 years old in good health and CMV-seropositive. Sequencing was carried out using PBMCs. The CDR3 reads CAISEYTATNEKLFF. The CDR3 DNA reads as TGTGCCATCAGTGAGTACACAGCAACTAATGAAAAACTGTTTTTT.